The 2 T cell receptor beta chains listed next were all sequenced from one sample in a study of T cell clones after liver transplantation. Only in-frame clones appear in the TCRdb table, and some are missing; sequencing was by immunoSEQ multiplex PCR. The data contain about 120,000 clones, over 75% of them singletons. The specimen was CD4+ T cells from blood, collected 12 months after liver transplant. The receptors shown here come from a human patient who received a liver transplant. The graft donor may have contributed some T cells.

This clone appeared once. The chain recombines TRBV2 with TRBJ1-5; D unresolved. The CDR3 is 14 residues long. The germline V gene encodes CDR1 SNHLY and CDR2 FYNNEI. Deletions cut 2 bases from V and 6 bases from J, with 11 bases between. The CDR3 loop is CASSESDPGQPQHF. In DNA, the CDR3 is TGTGCCAGCAGTGAATCCGACCCGGGTCAGCCCCAGCATTTT.

CDR3 sequence (DNA): TGTGCCAGCTCACAGACTAGCGGGAGAATGGAGACCCAGTACTTC. Its translation is CASSQTSGRMETQYF. The chain has TRBV18 and TRBJ2-5; TRBD2 matches 12 bases. This CDR3 is 15 amino acids long. J gave up 5 bases and V 4 bases, and 5 bases lay outside the gene matches. Germline CDR1 reads KGHSH; CDR2 reads LQKENI.